This TCR beta chain was identified in a study of T cell changes during pregnancy in multiple sclerosis. The CDR3 has 14 amino acids. The germline V and J ends were trimmed by 6 bases and 5 bases, with 14 bases remaining between them. In germline, CDR1 is MDHEN, CDR2 SYDVKM. The assay was immunoSEQ multiplex PCR, and TCRdb's table has in-frame clones only and misses some. The repertoire has some 37,000 clones, 88% of them found once; the top ten carry 1.2%. Sample: CD4+ T cells from peripheral blood mononuclear cells, taken before pregnancy. J is TRBJ1-5 and V is TRBV28; TRBD1 might be the D (5 bases). The TCR originated in a female donor with multiple sclerosis, enrolled in a pregnancy study. CDR3 loop: CASSRERTDQPQHF. DNA for the CDR3: TGTGCCAGCAGCAGGGAACGAACGGATCAGCCCCAGCATTTT.